Listed below are T cell receptor beta chains from one sample, sequenced in a study of beta chain features in type 1 diabetes. Method: immunoSEQ multiplex PCR; TCRdb's copy keeps in-frame clones and lacks some. Here the sample spans more than 350,000 clones, about 10% being singletons. The sequenced sample consisted of naive CD4+ T cells from blood. These receptor sequences come from a woman between 18 and 29 years old in good health. The CDR3 runs from the conserved cysteine through the conserved F or W. The order of the fields is V gene, D gene, clone size, J gene, CDR3 protein, CDR3 DNA. The D gene is left open where the match is weak. Only part of the rows carry a size: once, few, many, or a class if the clone is expanded.

v_gene: TRBV18; d_gene: TRBD2; abundance: .; j_gene: TRBJ2-1; CDR3aa: CASSPPNRLAGGNEQFF; CDR3nt: TGTGCCAGCTCACCACCGAATCGACTAGCGGGAGGGAATGAGCAGTTCTTC
v_gene: TRBV9; d_gene: .; abundance: few; j_gene: TRBJ1-5; CDR3aa: CASSVGYGNQPQHF; CDR3nt: TGTGCCAGCAGCGTAGGGTATGGCAATCAGCCCCAGCATTTT
v_gene: TRBV18; d_gene: .; abundance: .; j_gene: TRBJ2-3; CDR3aa: CASHTVRGRRDTQYF; CDR3nt: TGTGCCAGCCACACCGTTCGGGGGCGTAGAGATACGCAGTATTTT
v_gene: TRBV7-9; d_gene: .; abundance: few; j_gene: TRBJ2-3; CDR3aa: CASSLITTDTQYF; CDR3nt: TGTGCCAGCAGCTTAATAACCACAGATACGCAGTATTTT
v_gene: TRBV7-2; d_gene: TRBD2; abundance: .; j_gene: TRBJ2-5; CDR3aa: CASSPMGEGAETQYF; CDR3nt: TGTGCCAGCAGCCCCATGGGGGAGGGAGCAGAGACCCAGTACTTC
v_gene: TRBV5-1; d_gene: .; abundance: .; j_gene: TRBJ1-2; CDR3aa: CASSLEGSGYTF; CDR3nt: TGCGCCAGCAGCTTGGAGGGCAGCGGCTACACCTTC
v_gene: TRBV10-3; d_gene: TRBD1; abundance: many; j_gene: TRBJ2-1; CDR3aa: CAISPGTGTYNEQFF; CDR3nt: TGTGCCATCAGTCCCGGGACAGGGACCTACAATGAGCAGTTCTTC
v_gene: TRBV29-1; d_gene: TRBD1; abundance: few; j_gene: TRBJ1-1; CDR3aa: CSVATGAAFF; CDR3nt: TGCAGCGTAGCAACAGGGGCAGCTTTCTTT
v_gene: TRBV1; d_gene: .; abundance: .; j_gene: TRBJ1-4; CDR3aa: CTSSPDTSEKLFF; CDR3nt: TGCACCAGCAGCCCTGACACGTCTGAAAAACTGTTTTTT
v_gene: TRBV20-1; d_gene: .; abundance: .; j_gene: TRBJ2-7; CDR3aa: CSARYWGEQYF; CDR3nt: TGCAGTGCTAGATATTGGGGCGAGCAGTACTTC
v_gene: TRBV30; d_gene: .; abundance: .; j_gene: TRBJ1-4; CDR3aa: CAWGTRATNEKLFF; CDR3nt: TGTGCCTGGGGGACAAGAGCAACTAATGAAAAACTGTTTTTT
v_gene: TRBV7-2; d_gene: TRBD1; abundance: .; j_gene: TRBJ2-3; CDR3aa: CASSLGQGTDTQYF; CDR3nt: TGTGCCAGCAGCTTGGGACAGGGCACAGATACGCAGTATTTT
v_gene: TRBV30; d_gene: .; abundance: .; j_gene: TRBJ1-5; CDR3aa: CAWSVFQQGPQHF; CDR3nt: TGTGCCTGGAGTGTATTCCAGCAGGGGCCCCAGCATTTT
v_gene: TRBV7-9; d_gene: .; abundance: .; j_gene: TRBJ2-1; CDR3aa: CASTNRENEQFF; CDR3nt: TGTGCCAGCACCAACAGGGAAAATGAGCAGTTCTTC
v_gene: TRBV27; d_gene: TRBD2; abundance: .; j_gene: TRBJ2-1; CDR3aa: CASSLRQSGTSGRNNEQFF; CDR3nt: TGTGCCAGCAGTCTACGACAAAGCGGGACTAGCGGGAGGAACAATGAGCAGTTCTTC
v_gene: TRBV6-6; d_gene: TRBD2; abundance: few; j_gene: TRBJ2-1; CDR3aa: CASRSLAGGRNEQFF; CDR3nt: TGTGCCAGCAGGTCACTAGCGGGAGGGAGGAATGAGCAGTTCTTC
v_gene: TRBV9; d_gene: TRBD1; abundance: few; j_gene: TRBJ2-3; CDR3aa: CASSARQGEGGTQYF; CDR3nt: TGTGCCAGCAGCGCCCGACAGGGAGAAGGTGGTACGCAGTATTTT
v_gene: TRBV11-2; d_gene: TRBD2; abundance: .; j_gene: TRBJ2-7; CDR3aa: CASSPRTSVAYEQYF; CDR3nt: TGTGCCAGCAGCCCTCGGACTAGCGTTGCCTACGAGCAGTACTTC
v_gene: TRBV9; d_gene: .; abundance: .; j_gene: TRBJ2-5; CDR3aa: CASSVVQGLQETQYF; CDR3nt: TGTGCCAGCAGCGTAGTTCAGGGTCTTCAAGAGACCCAGTACTTC
v_gene: TRBV7-9; d_gene: .; abundance: .; j_gene: TRBJ2-1; CDR3aa: CASSSPRLGFKQFF; CDR3nt: TGTGCCAGCAGCTCCCCCCGCTTAGGATTTAAGCAGTTCTTC
v_gene: TRBV7-9; d_gene: TRBD1; abundance: few; j_gene: TRBJ2-4; CDR3aa: CASTNNRDRENIQYF; CDR3nt: TGTGCCAGCACCAACAACCGGGACAGGGAAAACATTCAGTACTTC
v_gene: TRBV2; d_gene: TRBD1; abundance: few; j_gene: TRBJ2-5; CDR3aa: CASSRDRGGETQYF; CDR3nt: TGTGCCAGCAGCCGGGACAGGGGCGGGGAGACCCAGTACTTC
v_gene: TRBV7-9; d_gene: .; abundance: once; j_gene: TRBJ1-2; CDR3aa: CASSLVVRGTHYGYTF; CDR3nt: TGTGCCAGCAGCTTAGTGGTCCGCGGGACACACTATGGCTACACCTTC
v_gene: TRBV4-3; d_gene: .; abundance: .; j_gene: TRBJ1-3; CDR3aa: CASRGSGNTIYF; CDR3nt: TGCGCCAGCCGGGGGTCTGGAAACACCATATATTTT
v_gene: TRBV5-1; d_gene: .; abundance: .; j_gene: TRBJ2-5; CDR3aa: CASSLEPPDRQLQETQYF; CDR3nt: TGCGCCAGCAGCTTGGAGCCCCCGGACCGTCAGCTCCAAGAGACCCAGTACTTC
v_gene: TRBV5-1; d_gene: TRBD1; abundance: .; j_gene: TRBJ1-6; CDR3aa: CASSSGQGESPLHF; CDR3nt: TGCGCCAGCAGCTCCGGACAGGGAGAATCACCCCTCCACTTT
v_gene: TRBV7-9; d_gene: .; abundance: few; j_gene: TRBJ2-1; CDR3aa: CASSLGRANEQFF; CDR3nt: TGTGCCAGCAGCTTAGGCAGGGCCAATGAGCAGTTCTTC
v_gene: TRBV5-1; d_gene: .; abundance: .; j_gene: TRBJ2-1; CDR3aa: CASSPLAESVGEQFF; CDR3nt: TGCGCCAGCAGCCCCTTAGCTGAGAGCGTCGGTGAGCAGTTCTTC
v_gene: TRBV9; d_gene: TRBD1; abundance: .; j_gene: TRBJ1-4; CDR3aa: CASSPDREYEKLFF; CDR3nt: TGTGCCAGCAGCCCGGACAGGGAATACGAAAAACTGTTTTTT
v_gene: TRBV7-3; d_gene: TRBD2; abundance: few; j_gene: TRBJ2-5; CDR3aa: CASSSMKAGGPRETQYF; CDR3nt: TGTGCCAGCAGCTCTATGAAAGCGGGAGGGCCTCGAGAGACCCAGTACTTC
v_gene: TRBV10-3; d_gene: TRBD1; abundance: .; j_gene: TRBJ2-7; CDR3aa: CAISGTGLAYEQYF; CDR3nt: TGTGCCATCAGTGGGACAGGGCTGGCGTACGAGCAGTACTTC
v_gene: TRBV6-5; d_gene: .; abundance: few; j_gene: TRBJ2-1; CDR3aa: CASSYSTGLQFF; CDR3nt: TGTGCCAGCAGTTACTCGACAGGCTTGCAGTTCTTC
v_gene: TRBV4-2; d_gene: TRBD1; abundance: few; j_gene: TRBJ2-4; CDR3aa: CASSQVEAKGAVAKNIQYF; CDR3nt: TGTGCCAGCAGCCAAGTCGAGGCTAAGGGGGCCGTCGCCAAAAACATTCAGTACTTC
v_gene: TRBV29-1; d_gene: .; abundance: .; j_gene: TRBJ1-5; CDR3aa: CSVGAGNQPQHF; CDR3nt: TGCAGCGTTGGGGCAGGGAATCAGCCCCAGCATTTT
v_gene: TRBV6-1; d_gene: TRBD1; abundance: few; j_gene: TRBJ2-7; CDR3aa: CASRPPGGRYEQYF; CDR3nt: TGTGCCAGCAGACCTCCAGGGGGTCGGTACGAGCAGTACTTC
v_gene: TRBV5-4; d_gene: TRBD2; abundance: many; j_gene: TRBJ2-1; CDR3aa: CASSLAQASGDNEQFF; CDR3nt: TGTGCCAGCAGTCTTGCGCAAGCTAGCGGAGACAATGAGCAGTTCTTC
v_gene: TRBV6-5; d_gene: .; abundance: few; j_gene: TRBJ2-5; CDR3aa: CASSYYAGGETQYF; CDR3nt: TGTGCCAGCAGTTACTATGCAGGCGGAGAGACCCAGTACTTC
v_gene: TRBV27; d_gene: .; abundance: .; j_gene: TRBJ2-1; CDR3aa: CASSQFHEQFF; CDR3nt: TGTGCCAGCAGTCAGTTCCATGAGCAGTTCTTC
v_gene: TRBV18; d_gene: .; abundance: few; j_gene: TRBJ1-2; CDR3aa: CASSRTGAEGGYTF; CDR3nt: TGTGCCAGCTCACGCACAGGAGCGGAGGGAGGCTACACCTTC
v_gene: TRBV10-3; d_gene: .; abundance: few; j_gene: TRBJ1-1; CDR3aa: CAISKGGTEAFF; CDR3nt: TGTGCCATCAGCAAGGGGGGCACTGAAGCTTTCTTT
v_gene: TRBV5-1; d_gene: TRBD1; abundance: few; j_gene: TRBJ2-7; CDR3aa: CASRQGDYEQYF; CDR3nt: TGCGCCAGCAGACAGGGGGACTACGAGCAGTACTTC